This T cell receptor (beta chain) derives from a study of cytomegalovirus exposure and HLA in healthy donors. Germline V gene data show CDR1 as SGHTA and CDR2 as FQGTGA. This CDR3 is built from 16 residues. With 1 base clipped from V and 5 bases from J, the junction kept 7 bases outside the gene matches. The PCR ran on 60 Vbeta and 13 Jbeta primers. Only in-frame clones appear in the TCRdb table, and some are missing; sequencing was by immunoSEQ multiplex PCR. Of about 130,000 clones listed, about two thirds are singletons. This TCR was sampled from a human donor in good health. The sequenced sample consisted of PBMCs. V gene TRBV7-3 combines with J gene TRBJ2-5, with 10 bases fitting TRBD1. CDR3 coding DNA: TGTGCCAGCAGCTTAATAGACAGGGGGCCAGGCGAGACCCAGTACTTC. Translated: CASSLIDRGPGETQYF.